This T cell receptor (beta chain) was recorded in a study of CXCR3-negative and CXCR3-positive naive CD8 T cells. Whole-study findings and limits: Naive cells that were CXCR3-positive had more hydrophobic TRB CDR3s (compared with CXCR3-negative naive cells). Memory, not naive, CXCR3-negative and CXCR3-positive cells differed in TRBV-TRBJ usage. Diversity ran similarly high across both naive subsets but far lower in memory CD8+ cells. No difference in surface CD5 was seen between naive subsets, and TCR strength was inferred from TRB CDR3 properties.

Germline V gives CDR1 LGHDT, CDR2 YNNKEL (reference sequence). The CDR3 is 13 residues long. As concerns this clonotype: The antigen is not known.

Those CD8+ T cells considered naive were CD45RO-CCR7+CD27+CD95-. The libraries of TRB cDNA were prepared using 5' RACE with UMI labels. Using the 5' RACE reads, TCRdb records one entry per CDR3 protein without DNA. The sample is made up of some 130,000 distinct CDR3 sequences, and the top ten hold 0.59% of it. This chain connects TRBV3-1 to TRBJ1-4. Input material: naive CXCR3+ CD8+ T cells from blood. Subset denoted: CD45RO-CCR7+CD27+CD95- naive CD8+ T cells expressing CXCR3 (TNR3+). The receptor was derived from a human donor in good health. Some clones in this sample may be carry-over from other donors' samples. The CDR3 is CASSHDPEGQLFF.